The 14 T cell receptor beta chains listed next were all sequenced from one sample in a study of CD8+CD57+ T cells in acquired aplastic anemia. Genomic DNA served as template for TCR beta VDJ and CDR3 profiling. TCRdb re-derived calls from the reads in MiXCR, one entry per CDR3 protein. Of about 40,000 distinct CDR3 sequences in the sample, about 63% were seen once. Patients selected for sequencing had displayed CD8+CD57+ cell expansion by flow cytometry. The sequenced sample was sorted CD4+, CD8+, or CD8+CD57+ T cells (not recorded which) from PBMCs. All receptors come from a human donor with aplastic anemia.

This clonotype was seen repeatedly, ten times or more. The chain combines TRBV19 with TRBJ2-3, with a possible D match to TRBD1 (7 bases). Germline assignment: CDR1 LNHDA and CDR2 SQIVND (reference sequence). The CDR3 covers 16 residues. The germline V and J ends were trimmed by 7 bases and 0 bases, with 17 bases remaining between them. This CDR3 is CASTPGGTLSTDTQYF. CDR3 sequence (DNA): TGTGCCAGTACCCCAGGGGGGACCCTTAGCACAGATACGCAGTATTTT.

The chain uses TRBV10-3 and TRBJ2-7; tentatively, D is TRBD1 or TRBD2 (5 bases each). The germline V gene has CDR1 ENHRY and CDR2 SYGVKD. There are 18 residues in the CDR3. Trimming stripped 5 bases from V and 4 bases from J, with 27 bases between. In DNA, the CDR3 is TGTGCCATCAGTTTGAGGGACCGGAGCCGACCTTTCTATTACGAGCAGTACTTC. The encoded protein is CAISLRDRSRPFYYEQYF.

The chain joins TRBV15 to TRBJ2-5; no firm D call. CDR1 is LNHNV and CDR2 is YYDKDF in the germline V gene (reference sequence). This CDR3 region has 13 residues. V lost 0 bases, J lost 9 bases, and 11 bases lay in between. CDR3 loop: CATSRDSPGSQYF. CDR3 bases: TGTGCCACCAGCAGAGATAGCCCAGGATCCCAGTACTTC.

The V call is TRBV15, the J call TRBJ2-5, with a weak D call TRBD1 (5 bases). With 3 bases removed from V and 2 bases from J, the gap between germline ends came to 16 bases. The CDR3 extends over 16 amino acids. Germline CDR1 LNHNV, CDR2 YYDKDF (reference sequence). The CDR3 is CATSSYVTGPQETQYF. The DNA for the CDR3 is TGTGCCACCAGCAGTTACGTAACAGGCCCTCAAGAGACCCAGTACTTC.

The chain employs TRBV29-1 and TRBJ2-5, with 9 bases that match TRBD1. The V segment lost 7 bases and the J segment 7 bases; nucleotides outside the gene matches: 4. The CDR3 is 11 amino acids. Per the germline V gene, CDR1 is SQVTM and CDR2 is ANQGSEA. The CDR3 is CSGGTGRTQYF. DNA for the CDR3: TGCAGCGGAGGGACAGGGAGGACCCAGTACTTC.

CDR3 bases: TGCAGCGTTGAAGCTCCGGGACTAGCGGGAGCAGAGACCCAGTACTTC. It encodes CSVEAPGLAGAETQYF. V is TRBV29-1 and J is TRBJ2-5; 14 bases match TRBD2. J lost 4 bases, V lost 1 base, and 5 bases had no gene match. The CDR3 has 16 amino acids. Looked up from germline, CDR1 is SQVTM and CDR2 is ANQGSEA.

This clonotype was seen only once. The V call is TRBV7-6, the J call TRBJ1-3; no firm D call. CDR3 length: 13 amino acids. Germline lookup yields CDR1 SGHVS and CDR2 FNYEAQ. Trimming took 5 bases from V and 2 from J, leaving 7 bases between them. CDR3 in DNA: TGTGCCAGCAGCAGGGTCGCTGGAAACACCATATATTTT. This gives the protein CASSRVAGNTIYF.

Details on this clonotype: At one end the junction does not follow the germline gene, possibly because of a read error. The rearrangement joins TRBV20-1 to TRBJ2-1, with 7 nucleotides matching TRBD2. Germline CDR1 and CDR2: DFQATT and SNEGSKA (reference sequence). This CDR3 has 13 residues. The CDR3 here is CNAKRGAYNEQFF. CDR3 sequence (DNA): TGCAATGCTAAGCGGGGTGCATACAATGAGCAGTTCTTC.

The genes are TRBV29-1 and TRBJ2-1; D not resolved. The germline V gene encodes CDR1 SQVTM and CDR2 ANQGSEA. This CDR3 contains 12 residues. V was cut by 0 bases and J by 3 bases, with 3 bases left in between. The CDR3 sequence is CSVEDYYNEQFF. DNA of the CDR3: TGCAGCGTTGAAGATTACTACAATGAGCAGTTCTTC.

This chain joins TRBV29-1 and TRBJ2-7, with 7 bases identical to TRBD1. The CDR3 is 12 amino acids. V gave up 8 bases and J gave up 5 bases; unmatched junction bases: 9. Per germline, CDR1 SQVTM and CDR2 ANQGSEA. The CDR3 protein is CSSPGQFDEQYF. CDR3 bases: TGCAGCTCCCCGGGACAGTTCGACGAGCAGTACTTC.

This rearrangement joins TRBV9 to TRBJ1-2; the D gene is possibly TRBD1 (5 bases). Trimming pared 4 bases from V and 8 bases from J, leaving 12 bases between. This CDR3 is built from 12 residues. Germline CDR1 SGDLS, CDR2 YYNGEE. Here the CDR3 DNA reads TGTGCCAGCAGCCCAGCACGGGGCGGCTACACCTTC. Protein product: CASSPARGGYTF.

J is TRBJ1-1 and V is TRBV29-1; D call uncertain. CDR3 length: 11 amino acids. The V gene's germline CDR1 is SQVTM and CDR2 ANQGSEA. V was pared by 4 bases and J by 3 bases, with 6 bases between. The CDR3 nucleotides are TGCAGCGTTGGCACCTACACTGAAGCTTTCTTT. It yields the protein CSVGTYTEAFF.

The CDR3 is CASSLDRGRVWANVLTF. CDR3 in DNA: TGTGCCAGCAGCCTCGACAGGGGGCGAGTATGGGCCAACGTCCTGACTTTC. V gene TRBV7-8 combines with J gene TRBJ2-6, with 10 nucleotides matching TRBD1. Germline CDR1 reads SGHVS; CDR2 reads FQNEAQ. With V trimmed by 5 bases and J by 5 bases, 9 bases remained unmatched. The CDR3 is 17 residues long.

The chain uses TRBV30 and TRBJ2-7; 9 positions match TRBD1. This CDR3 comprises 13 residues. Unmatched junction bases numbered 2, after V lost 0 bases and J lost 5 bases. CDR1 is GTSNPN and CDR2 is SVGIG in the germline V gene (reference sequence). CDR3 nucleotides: TGTGCCTGGAGTGTAACAGGGGGCCACGAGCAGTACTTC. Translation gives CAWSVTGGHEQYF.